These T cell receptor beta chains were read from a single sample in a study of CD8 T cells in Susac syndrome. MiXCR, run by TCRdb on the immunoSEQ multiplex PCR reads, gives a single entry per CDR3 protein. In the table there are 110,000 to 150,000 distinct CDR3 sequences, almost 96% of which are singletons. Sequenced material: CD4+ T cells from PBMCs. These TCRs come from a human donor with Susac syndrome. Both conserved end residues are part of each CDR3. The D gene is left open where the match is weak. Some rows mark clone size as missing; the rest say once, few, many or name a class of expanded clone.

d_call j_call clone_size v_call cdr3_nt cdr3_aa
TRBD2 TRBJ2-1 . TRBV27 TGTGCCAGCAGTTTGGAGCGGGAGGGTGAGCAGTTCTTC CASSLEREGEQFF
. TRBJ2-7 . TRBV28 TGTGCCGCACACAGGCGGGGCTACGAGCAGTACTTC CAAHRRGYEQYF
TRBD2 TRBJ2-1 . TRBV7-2 TGTGCCAGCAGCAAGCGGGGGGGCAAGAATGAGCAGTTCTTC CASSKRGGKNEQFF
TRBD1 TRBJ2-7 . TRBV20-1 TGCAGTGCCACGGGACAGTTTAACTACGAGCAGTACTTC CSATGQFNYEQYF
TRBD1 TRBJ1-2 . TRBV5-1 TGCGCCAGCAGCCCCGGGGACAGAGCTAACTATGGCTACACCTTC CASSPGDRANYGYTF
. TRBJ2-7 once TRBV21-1 TGTGCCAGCAGCAAAGCAGGGGCGCACAGCGAGCAGTACTTC CASSKAGAHSEQYF
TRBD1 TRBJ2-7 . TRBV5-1 TGCGCCAGCAGCGCGGAACAGGGGGCCTACGGCGAGCAGTACTTC CASSAEQGAYGEQYF
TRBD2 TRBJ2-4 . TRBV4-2 TGTGCCAGCAGCCAAGATATGGGGGGGAAAGCCAAAAACATTCAGTACTTC CASSQDMGGKAKNIQYF
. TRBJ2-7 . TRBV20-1 TGCAGTGCTAAGGATAGGGTCTCGACTTACGAGCAGTACTTC CSAKDRVSTYEQYF
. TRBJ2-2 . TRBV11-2 TGTGCCAGCAGCTTAGATTCCGTAACGGGTCTTTCGACCGGGGAGCTGTTTTTT CASSLDSVTGLSTGELFF
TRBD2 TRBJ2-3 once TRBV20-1 TGCAGTGCTAACCCGGGAGGGTCAGATACGCAGTATTTT CSANPGGSDTQYF
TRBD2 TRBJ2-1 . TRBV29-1 TGCAGCGTTGCCAGCGGGAGGGACCACAATGAGCAGTTCTTC CSVASGRDHNEQFF
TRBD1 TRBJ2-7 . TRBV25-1 TGTGCCAGCAGTGAAGGTGTCGGGACAGGAGCCACCGAGCAGTACTTC CASSEGVGTGATEQYF
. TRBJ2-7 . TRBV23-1 TGCGCCCGTCGGCTCTCCTACGAGCAGTACTTC CARRLSYEQYF
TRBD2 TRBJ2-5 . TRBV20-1 TGCAGTGCCAGGGGACTAGCGGGAGGGGGCCTATCTCAAGAGACCCAGTACTTC CSARGLAGGGLSQETQYF
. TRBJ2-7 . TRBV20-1 TGCAGTGCTAGAGACCCGAATGGGAGGCGCGAGCAGTACTTC CSARDPNGRREQYF
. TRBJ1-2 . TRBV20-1 TGCAGTGCTATGCCCCTTGGGGCCATCTACACCTTC CSAMPLGAIYTF
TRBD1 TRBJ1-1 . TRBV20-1 TGCAGTGCTCCCAACGTCCTCATCTCAGGGGGTGAAGCTTTCTTT CSAPNVLISGGEAFF
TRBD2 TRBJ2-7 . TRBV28 TGTGCCAGCAGTCTAGCGGGCATCTACGAGCAGTACTTC CASSLAGIYEQYF
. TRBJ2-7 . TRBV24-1 TGTGCCACCAGTGCGACGCTAGACACCACCTACGAGCAGTACTTC CATSATLDTTYEQYF
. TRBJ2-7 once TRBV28 TGTGCCAGCACTACCACCGGGGGATCCTACGAGCAGTACTTC CASTTTGGSYEQYF
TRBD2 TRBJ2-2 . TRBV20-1 TGCAGTGCTAGAGATATGCTAGCGGGAGGGCCCGACGGGGAGCTGTTTTTT CSARDMLAGGPDGELFF
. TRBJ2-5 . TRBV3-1 TGTGCCAGCAGCCCCGGCGGAGGTTGGACGTCCGAGACCCAGTACTTC CASSPGGGWTSETQYF
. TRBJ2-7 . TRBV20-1 TGCAGTGCTAGGACCGTAAGCTCCTACGAGCAGTACTTC CSARTVSSYEQYF
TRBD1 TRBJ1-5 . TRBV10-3 TGTGCCATCAGCGGGACAGGGGATCAGCCCCAGCATTTT CAISGTGDQPQHF
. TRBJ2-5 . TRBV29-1 TGCAGCGTTGCGACTCTGTACCAAGAGACCCAGTACTTC CSVATLYQETQYF
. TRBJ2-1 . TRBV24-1 TGTGCCACCAGTGACGTGGGACGGGAGTCCAGTTATGAGCAGTTCTTC CATSDVGRESSYEQFF